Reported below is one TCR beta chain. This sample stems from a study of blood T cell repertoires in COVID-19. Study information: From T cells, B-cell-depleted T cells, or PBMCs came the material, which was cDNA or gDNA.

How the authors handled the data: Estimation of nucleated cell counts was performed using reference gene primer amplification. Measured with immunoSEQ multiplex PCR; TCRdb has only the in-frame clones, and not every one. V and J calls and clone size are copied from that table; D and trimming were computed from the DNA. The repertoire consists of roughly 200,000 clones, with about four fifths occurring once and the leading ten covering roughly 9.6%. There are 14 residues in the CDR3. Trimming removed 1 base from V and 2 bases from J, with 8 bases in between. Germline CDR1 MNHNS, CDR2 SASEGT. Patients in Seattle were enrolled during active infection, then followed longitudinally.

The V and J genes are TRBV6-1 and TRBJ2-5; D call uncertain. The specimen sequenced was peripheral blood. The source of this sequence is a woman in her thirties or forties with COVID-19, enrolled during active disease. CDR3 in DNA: TGTGCCAGCAGTGAAGTGCGGCTTCAAGAGACCCAGTACTTC. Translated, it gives CASSEVRLQETQYF.